This TCR beta chain was sequenced during a study of T cell changes during pregnancy in multiple sclerosis. This CDR3 is 13 amino acids long. The V end was cut by 2 bases, the J end by 8 bases, with 11 bases between. Germline CDR1 SGDLS, CDR2 YYNGEE. Measured with immunoSEQ multiplex PCR; TCRdb has only the in-frame clones, and not every one. The sample lists fewer than 35,000 clones; 85% to 90% were seen once. Sequencing used CD4+ T cells from peripheral blood mononuclear cells, obtained in the third trimester of pregnancy. The receptor was derived from a female donor in good health, enrolled as a control in a pregnancy study. The rearrangement uses TRBV9 and TRBJ2-1; D is undetermined. The CDR3: CASSVSPGHEQFF. The CDR3 nucleotides are TGTGCCAGCAGCGTGTCCCCGGGTCATGAGCAGTTCTTC.